This TCR beta chain was sequenced for a study of OX40 agonist ivuxolimab in advanced cancers. The CDR3 is 15 residues long. Trimming left V 1 base short and J 1 base short, with 9 bases between. Germline CDR1 SGHRS, CDR2 YFSETQ. The method was immunoSEQ multiplex PCR; TCRdb's version includes in-frame clones alone and lacks a portion of them. Here the sample spans approximately 130,000 clones, 90% being singletons. The sample in question was CD4+ or CD8+ T cells sorted from blood, obtained in a trial of the OX40 agonist ivuxolimab. This sequence joins TRBV5-1 and TRBJ1-3, with D perhaps matching TRBD1 (5 bases). The receptor was isolated from an adult with an advanced solid tumor such as melanoma, head and neck, liver or kidney cancer. The CDR3 reads CASSLTGLSGNTIYF. Written as DNA, the CDR3 is TGCGCCAGCAGCTTGACGGGACTTTCTGGAAACACCATATATTTT.